These 21 T cell receptor beta chains originate from one sample sequenced in a study of cytomegalovirus exposure and HLA in healthy donors. This PCR relied on a set of 60 Vbeta primers and 13 Jbeta primers. Data came from immunoSEQ multiplex PCR; TCRdb stores just in-frame clones and leaves some out. Among about 130,000 clones listed, approximately 79% were seen once. The sequenced sample was PBMCs. The receptors originated from a man between 50 and 59 years old in good health and CMV-seropositive.

The chain recombines TRBV7-3 with TRBJ2-5; 7 bases align to TRBD1. The J call may not be correct, given that the DNA end is closer to TRBJ2-7. The CDR3 consists of 14 residues. Germline assignment: CDR1 SGHTA and CDR2 FQGTGA. The CDR3 DNA reads as TGTGCCAGCAGCCTCGAACAGGGGTCCTACGAGCAGTACTTC. It encodes CASSLEQGSYEQYF.

This clone was counted only a few times. V is TRBV18 and J is TRBJ2-3; unclear D gene. V dropped 0 bases and J dropped 5 bases, with 9 bases sitting between them. Germline V CDR1 and CDR2: KGHSH, LQKENI. The CDR3 is 14 amino acids. CDR3 in amino acids: CASSPPPAGDTQYF. In DNA form, the CDR3 reads TGTGCCAGCTCACCACCCCCCGCAGGAGATACGCAGTATTTT.

This clone was recorded a few times. This rearrangement joins TRBV28 to TRBJ1-5; tentative D call: TRBD1 (5 bases). With 3 bases removed from V and 3 bases from J, the gap between germline ends came to 9 bases. The germline CDR1 and CDR2 sequences are MDHEN and SYDVKM. The CDR3 covers 14 residues. The CDR3 sequence is CASSLTVVNQPQHF. In DNA form, the CDR3 reads TGTGCCAGCAGTTTGACAGTGGTCAATCAGCCCCAGCATTTT.

This chain joins TRBV5-1 and TRBJ1-1; perhaps TRBD1 as D (6 bases). There are 15 residues in the CDR3. The germline gives CDR1 SGHRS, CDR2 YFSETQ. Trimming shortened V by 2 bases and J by 3 bases, and 14 bases separated the two germline ends. CDR3 DNA sequence: TGCGCCAGCAGCTTCGGGGGGGCGCCTGACACTGAAGCTTTCTTT. Translated: CASSFGGAPDTEAFF. The whole variable domain, remainder taken from reference TRBV5-1 and TRBJ1-1, is KAGVTQTPRYLIKTRGQQVTLSCSPISGHRSVSWYQQTPGQGLQFLFEYFSETQRNKGNFPGRFSGRQFSNSRSEMNVSTLELGDSALYLCASSFGGAPDTEAFFGQGTRLTVV.

This clone was seen a few times. The genes are TRBV7-9 and TRBJ2-7, with TRBD2 matching 10 bases. CDR3 length equals 15 residues. The junction had 7 bases not matched to a gene; V was cut back by 1 base and J by 7 bases. The germline V gene encodes CDR1 SEHNR and CDR2 FQNEAQ (reference sequence). As DNA, the CDR3 is TGTGCCAGCAGCTTAGGACTAGCGGGCCTCTGGGAGCAGTACTTC. Its protein is CASSLGLAGLWEQYF.

This clone was counted a single time. The V gene is TRBV11-3, the J gene TRBJ1-4; 7 bases map to TRBD1. J gave up 1 base and V 4 bases, and 3 bases lay outside the gene matches. The germline V gene encodes CDR1 SGHNT and CDR2 YENEEA. The CDR3 spans 15 residues. CDR3 region: CASSSRDRTNEKLFF. The CDR3 coding sequence is TGTGCCAGCAGCTCGCGGGACAGAACTAATGAAAAACTGTTTTTT.

To note about this clone: The junction does not match germline at one end; this may be a read error. V is TRBV29-1 and J is TRBJ1-2; the D is unclear. The CDR3 is 10 amino acids. CDR1 is SQVTM, CDR2 ANQGSEA, per germline. CDR3 residues: CSVEGPGLFF. The CDR3, as DNA: TGCAGCGTTGAAGGGCCTGGCCTTTTCTTC.

The table lists this clone with a count of one. The V call is TRBV5-1, the J call TRBJ2-3; 15 bases agree with TRBD2. The J segment lost 4 bases and the V segment lost 3 bases, leaving 3 bases of the junction unmatched. The CDR3 totals 16 residues. The germline V gene has CDR1 SGHRS and CDR2 YFSETQ. Written as DNA, the CDR3 is TGCGCCAGCAGCTCCGGACTAGCGGGGGGGGCAGATACGCAGTATTTT. Translated, it gives CASSSGLAGGADTQYF. Full variable domain (missing parts from reference TRBV5-1 and TRBJ2-3): KAGVTQTPRYLIKTRGQQVTLSCSPISGHRSVSWYQQTPGQGLQFLFEYFSETQRNKGNFPGRFSGRQFSNSRSEMNVSTLELGDSALYLCASSSGLAGGADTQYFGPGTRLTVL.

This clone was counted only a few times. The V gene is TRBV7-8, the J gene TRBJ2-6, with D perhaps TRBD1 (5 bases). The ends were cut back, 4 bases at V and 4 bases at J, with 14 bases in the middle. Per germline, CDR1 SGHVS and CDR2 FQNEAQ. The CDR3 covers 16 residues. The CDR3 DNA sequence: TGTGCCAGCAGCTCTTTTAACAGGATCGGGGCCAACGTCCTGACTTTC. Its protein is CASSSFNRIGANVLTF.

This clone was observed a handful of times. This CDR3 is CASTGGYGYTF. The CDR3 nucleotides are TGTGCCAGCACAGGGGGCTATGGCTACACCTTC. The chain combines TRBV6-5 with TRBJ1-2; 7 nucleotides match TRBD1. Germline lookup yields CDR1 MNHEY and CDR2 SVGAGI. The CDR3 sequence is 11 residues long. Trimming cost V 7 bases and J 4 bases; bases outside gene matches: 0.

This clone was counted a few times. The chain uses TRBV18 and TRBJ2-7; a possible D gene is TRBD2 (5 bases). Between the trimmed V and J ends, which lost 6 bases and 0 bases, there was a span of 6 bases. The CDR3 runs to 12 residues. Looked up from germline, CDR1 is KGHSH and CDR2 is LQKENI. Written as DNA, the CDR3 is TGTGCCAGCTCGGGGAGCTCCTACGAGCAGTACTTC. It yields the protein CASSGSSYEQYF.

The CDR3 spells CASSFSGTGVFSGDEQFF. CDR3 nucleotide sequence: TGTGCCAGCAGCTTCTCCGGGACAGGGGTTTTTTCAGGCGATGAGCAGTTCTTC. This chain joins TRBV7-6 and TRBJ2-1, with 10 bases identical to TRBD1. The CDR3 loop spans 18 amino acids. CDR1 is SGHVS, CDR2 FNYEAQ, per germline. V shed 3 bases, J shed 8 bases, and the junction held 16 bases outside the gene matches.

The rearrangement uses TRBV5-4 and TRBJ1-1; 7 bases match TRBD1. Germline trimming cut 1 base from V and 1 base from J; bases unmatched to any gene: 4. Germline CDR1 is SGHNT and CDR2 is YYREEE (reference sequence). This CDR3 has 15 amino acids. The CDR3: CASSLRGGQNTEAFF. The CDR3, as DNA: TGTGCCAGCAGCTTGAGAGGGGGCCAGAACACTGAAGCTTTCTTT.

This chain joins TRBV6-5 and TRBJ1-4; D is unclear. The CDR3 has 14 amino acids. Germline assignment: CDR1 MNHEY and CDR2 SVGAGI. Trimming left V 4 bases short and J 0 bases short, with 6 bases between. The CDR3 protein is CASSSRATNEKLFF. CDR3 in DNA: TGTGCCAGCAGTTCTCGTGCAACTAATGAAAAACTGTTTTTT.

This rearrangement joins TRBV4-2 to TRBJ1-1; a weak D match, TRBD1 (5 bases). The length of the CDR3 is 16 residues. CDR1 is LGHNA, CDR2 YNFKEQ, per germline. The ends were cut back, 1 base at V and 5 bases at J, with 17 bases in the middle. The CDR3 nucleotides are TGTGCCAGCAGCCAAGGTGTGGGGGGGGAGTGGACTGAAGCTTTCTTT. Protein product: CASSQGVGGEWTEAFF.

The gene calls are TRBV29-1 and TRBJ1-5; a possible D gene is TRBD1 (5 bases). V dropped 6 bases and J dropped 0 bases, with 12 bases sitting between them. There are 14 residues in the CDR3. CDR1 and CDR2 from the germline V gene are SQVTM and ANQGSEA. The CDR3 reads CSVADRNSNQPQHF. The CDR3 bases are TGCAGCGTGGCCGACAGAAATAGCAATCAGCCCCAGCATTTT.

The CDR3 DNA reads as TGTGCCAGCTCAGACGGACTAGCAGGGACAGATACGCAGTATTTT. As protein: CASSDGLAGTDTQYF. The rearrangement uses TRBV18 and TRBJ2-3, with 8 bases identical to TRBD2. The CDR3 runs 15 residues. V dropped 5 bases and J dropped 3; count of bases not matched to a gene: 7. The germline gives CDR1 KGHSH, CDR2 LQKENI.

In DNA, the CDR3 is TGTGCCAGTACCCTAATCTCGGGGGGTATTTGGTACACTGAAGCTTTCTTT. It is translated as CASTLISGGIWYTEAFF. V gene TRBV19 combines with J gene TRBJ1-1; TRBD1 might be the D (5 bases). From germline, CDR1 is LNHDA and CDR2 SQIVND (reference sequence). Trimming took off 7 bases at V and 3 bases at J, with 24 bases between the two ends. The CDR3 loop spans 17 amino acids. Full variable domain (missing parts from reference TRBV19 and TRBJ1-1): DGGITQSPKYLFRKEGQNVTLSCEQNLNHDAMYWYRQDPGQGLRLIYYSQIVNDFQKGDIAEGYSVSREKKESFPLTVTSAQKNPTAFYLCASTLISGGIWYTEAFFGQGTRLTVV.

The CDR3 nucleotides read TGTGCCAGCAGTCGCGACAGGGGCGCAGGGTATGGCTACACCTTC. As protein: CASSRDRGAGYGYTF. The J gene is TRBJ1-2, the V gene TRBV27, with TRBD1 matching over 8 bases. Trimming removed 5 bases from V and 5 bases from J; junction bases left unmatched: 10. Germline V CDR1 and CDR2: MNHEY, SMNVEV (reference sequence). The CDR3 runs 15 residues.

The chain recombines TRBV5-5 with TRBJ1-1; 7 bases match TRBD1. V gave up 3 bases and J gave up 3 bases; unmatched junction bases: 8. CDR3 length: 15 amino acids. Per the germline V gene, CDR1 is SGHKS and CDR2 is YYEKEE (reference sequence). CDR3 sequence reads: CASSSTTGAYTEAFF. In nucleotides, the CDR3 is TGTGCCAGCAGCTCGACCACAGGGGCTTACACTGAAGCTTTCTTT.

This clone was found once. The chain combines TRBV27 with TRBJ2-2, with 7 nucleotides matching TRBD1. The germline CDR1 and CDR2 sequences are MNHEY and SMNVEV (reference sequence). The CDR3 runs 15 residues. The ends lost 5 bases at V and 7 bases at J; junction bases unmatched: 10. CDR3 protein: CASSAYRGGRGELFF. The CDR3 DNA reads TGTGCCAGCAGTGCGTACAGGGGCGGCCGCGGGGAGCTGTTTTTT.